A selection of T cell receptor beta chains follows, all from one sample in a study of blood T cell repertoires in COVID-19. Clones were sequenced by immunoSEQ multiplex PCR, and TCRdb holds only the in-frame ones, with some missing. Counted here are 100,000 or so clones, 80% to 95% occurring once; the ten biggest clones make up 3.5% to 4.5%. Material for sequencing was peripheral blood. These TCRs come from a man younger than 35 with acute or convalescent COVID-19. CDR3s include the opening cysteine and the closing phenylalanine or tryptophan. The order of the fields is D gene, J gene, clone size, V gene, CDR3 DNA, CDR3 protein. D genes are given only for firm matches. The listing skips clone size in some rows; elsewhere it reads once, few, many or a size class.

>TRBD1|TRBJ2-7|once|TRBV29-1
TGCAGCGTATGGACAGGGGGGAACGAGCAGTACTTC
CSVWTGGNEQYF
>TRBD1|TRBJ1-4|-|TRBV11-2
TGTGCCAGCAGCTTAGGGTCCCCGGGACAGGGAAATGAAAAACTGTTTTTT
CASSLGSPGQGNEKLFF
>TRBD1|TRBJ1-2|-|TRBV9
TGTGCCAGCAGCGTAGGCGGGACAGGCGACTTTGGTGGCTACACCTTC
CASSVGGTGDFGGYTF
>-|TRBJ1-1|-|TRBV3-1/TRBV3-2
TGTGCCAGCAGCCAAGATGGCAGGGGCACTGAAGCTTTCTTT
CASSQDGRGTEAFF
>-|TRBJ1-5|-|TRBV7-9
TGTGCCAGCAGCCGAACTACAGGGTCGGTAGGCAATCAGCCCCAGCATTTT
CASSRTTGSVGNQPQHF
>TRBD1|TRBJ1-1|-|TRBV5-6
TGTGCCAGCAGCTTCCAGGGGGCGAGTGAAGCTTTCTTT
CASSFQGASEAFF
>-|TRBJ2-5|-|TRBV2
TGTGCCAGCACCCCAATCGGGGTGGATCAGTACCAAGAGACCCAGTACTTC
CASTPIGVDQYQETQYF
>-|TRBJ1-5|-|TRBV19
TGTGCCAGTAGTATCAATCATAGCAATCAGCCCCAGCATTTT
CASSINHSNQPQHF
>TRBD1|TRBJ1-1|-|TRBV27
TGTGCCAGCAGCGTACAGGGGCGGATGATTAACACTGAAGCTTTCTTT
CASSVQGRMINTEAFF
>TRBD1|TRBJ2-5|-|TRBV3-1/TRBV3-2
TGTGCCAGCAGCCAAGGGACAGGTCAAGAGACCCAGTACTTC
CASSQGTGQETQYF
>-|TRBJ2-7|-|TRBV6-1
TGTGCCAGCAGTGAATCACAGGGAGTCAACCCGCAGTACTTC
CASSESQGVNPQYF
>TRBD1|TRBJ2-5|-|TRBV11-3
TGTGCCAGCAGCCCGGGACAGGGAAGAGAGACCCAGTACTTC
CASSPGQGRETQYF
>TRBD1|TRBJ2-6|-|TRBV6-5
TGTGCCAGCAGGGGCACAGGGGCTGGGGCCAACGTCCTGACTTTC
CASRGTGAGANVLTF
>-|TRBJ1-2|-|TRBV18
TGTGCCAGCTCGCGGGGGTCGAGCTATGGCTACACCTTC
CASSRGSSYGYTF
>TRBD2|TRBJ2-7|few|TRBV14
TGTGCCAGCAGCCGCCGACTAGCGGGTACCGGGGGGCAGTACTTC
CASSRRLAGTGGQYF
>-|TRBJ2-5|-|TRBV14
TGTGCCAGCAGCCCCCCGGGAAGGCGTCCTCAAGAGACTCAGTACTTC
CASSPPGRRPQETQYF
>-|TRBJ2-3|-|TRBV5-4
TGTGCCAGCAGCTTAGGAGGGAGTGGAGGAGATACGCAGTATTTT
CASSLGGSGGDTQYF
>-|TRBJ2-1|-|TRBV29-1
TGCAGCGTTGGCACAGACTCCTACAATGAGCAGTTCTTC
CSVGTDSYNEQFF
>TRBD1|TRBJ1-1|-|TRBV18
TGTGCCAGCTCACCAGACGTTGGACAGGTGACTGAAGCTTTCTTT
CASSPDVGQVTEAFF
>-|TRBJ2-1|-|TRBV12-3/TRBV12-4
TGTGCCAGCAGTTTTCGCTCCTACAATGAGCAGTTCTTC
CASSFRSYNEQFF
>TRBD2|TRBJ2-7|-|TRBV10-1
TGCGCCAGCAGTGATAGCGGGAGTAAACCCTACGAGCAGTACTTC
CASSDSGSKPYEQYF
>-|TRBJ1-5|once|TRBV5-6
TGTGCCAGCAGCTTGGGGGGAGGGAGCAATCAGCCCCAGCATTTT
CASSLGGGSNQPQHF
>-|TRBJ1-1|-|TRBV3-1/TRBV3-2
TGTGCCAGCAGCTACCAGGGTTTCACTGAAGCTTTCTTT
CASSYQGFTEAFF
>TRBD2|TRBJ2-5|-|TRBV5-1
TGCGCCAGCAGGAGCGGGGTTAAAGGAGAGACCCAGTACTTC
CASRSGVKGETQYF
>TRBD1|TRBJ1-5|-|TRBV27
TGTGCCAGCAGACTCTCGACAGGGGCCTCTAGCAATCAGCCCCAGCATTTT
CASRLSTGASSNQPQHF
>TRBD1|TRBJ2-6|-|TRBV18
TGTGCCAGCTCACGAGGGACAGGTTACAACCTGACTTTC
CASSRGTGYNLTF
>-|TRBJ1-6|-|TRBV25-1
TGTGCCAGCAGTGATTCACGGTTTTATAATTCACCCCTCCACTTT
CASSDSRFYNSPLHF
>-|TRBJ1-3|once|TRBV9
TGTGCCAGCAGCGCGACCTCACAGGGAACTGGAAACACCATATATTTT
CASSATSQGTGNTIYF
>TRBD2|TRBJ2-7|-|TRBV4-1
TGCGCCAGCAGCCCCACACAAACCCCGGGACTAGCGGCATCTTACTACGAGCAGTACTTC
CASSPTQTPGLAASYYEQYF
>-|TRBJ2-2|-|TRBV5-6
TGTGCCAGCAGCTTGTGGATAGCGGATAACACCGGGGAGCTGTTTTTT
CASSLWIADNTGELFF
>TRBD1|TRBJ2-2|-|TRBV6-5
TGTGCCAGCAGTTTGAGGGCAGGGGGCACCGGGGAGCTGTTTTTT
CASSLRAGGTGELFF
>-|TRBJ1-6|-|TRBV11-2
TGTGCCAGCAGCTTAGCTTACAGGGCACCCCTCCACTTT
CASSLAYRAPLHF
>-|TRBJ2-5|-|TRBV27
TGTGCCAGCAGTTTATTGGGCGAGAAAGAGACCCAGTACTTC
CASSLLGEKETQYF
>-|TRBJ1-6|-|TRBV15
TGTGCCACCAGTCGGTCCAGGGATCTTAATTCACCCCTCCACTTT
CATSRSRDLNSPLHF
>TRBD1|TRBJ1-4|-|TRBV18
TGTGCCAGCTCACCACTTCGGACAGGGACCGGGGTTGCAACTAATGAAAAACTGTTTTTT
CASSPLRTGTGVATNEKLFF
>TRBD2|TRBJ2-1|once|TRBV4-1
TGCGCCAGCAGCCAATACCTAGCGGGGAGGAGCTCCTACAATGAGCAGTTCTTC
CASSQYLAGRSSYNEQFF
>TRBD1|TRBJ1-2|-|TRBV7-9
TGTGCCAGCAGCTTAGCTCTAGGGACAGGAGCTATTGATGGCTACACCTTC
CASSLALGTGAIDGYTF
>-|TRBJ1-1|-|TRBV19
TGTGCCAGTAGTCGGCCAGGGGTGACGAACACTGAAGCTTTCTTT
CASSRPGVTNTEAFF
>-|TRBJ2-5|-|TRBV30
TGTGCCTGGAGTTCCAGACGGCGGGGACAAGAGACCCAGTACTTC
CAWSSRRRGQETQYF
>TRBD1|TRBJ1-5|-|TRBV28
TGTGCCAGCAGCCTTAGTCACAGGGGCCGCAAAGGAGCCCAGCATTTT
CASSLSHRGRKGAQHF
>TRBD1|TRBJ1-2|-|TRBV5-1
TGCGCCAGCAGCTACGGACAGGGCCTTGAAGTAGGAAGCTATGGCTACACCTTC
CASSYGQGLEVGSYGYTF
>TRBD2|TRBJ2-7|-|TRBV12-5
TGTGCTAGTGGTTTGCCTAGCGGGCTGTCCTACGAGCAGTACTTC
CASGLPSGLSYEQYF
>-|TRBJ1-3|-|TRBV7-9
TGTGCCAGCAGCCGAGAAAGAGACACCTCTGGAAACACCATATATTTT
CASSRERDTSGNTIYF
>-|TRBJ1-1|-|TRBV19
TGTGCCAGTAGTATGAGTCCGGGAGCGAGGAACACTGAAGCTTTCTTT
CASSMSPGARNTEAFF